This TCR beta chain was observed in a study of beta chain features in type 1 diabetes (dated 2018 in TCRdb). About the investigation overall: No differences in mean age, gender distribution, total cell number or subset yield were found between patients and healthy donors. Regulatory and stem cell-like memory subsets were obtained from only 8 patients and about eight healthy donors, while naive and central memory subsets were obtained from all 28 donors. A total of approximately 100 million sorted cells were examined across all samples, and the number of cells per subset was strongly correlated with RNA yield. The study compared the TCRB repertoires of sorted circulating CD4+ T cell subsets in recently diagnosed type 1 diabetes patients with those in matched healthy donors. The investigation overall reported the following: Type 1 diabetes patients showed a moderate but significant shortening of TCRB CDR3 length in all four CD4+ subsets. PCR may preferentially amplify shorter templates, but because patient and control samples were amplified and corrected together, any resulting skew would affect both groups equally. Naive, central memory and regulatory TCRB repertoires appeared to be more similar among patients than among healthy donors. Sequencing cDNA rather than genomic DNA could over-represent highly expressing activated cells, although activation and CD3 levels did not differ between groups. At VDJ recombination sites, patients with type 1 diabetes made fewer insertions and deleted more nucleotides, a pattern implying thymic rearrangement abnormalities. Only small numbers of individuals were included in the HLA sub-analyses, which left unresolved whether HLA type had any influence on TCRB rearrangement.

This clone was observed a few times. Its specific antigen is unknown. No base qualities exist here, and no much larger clone lies one base off it. Each donor gave one peripheral blood draw, averaging about 120 mL, which was collected into heparinised tubes. A BD FACSAria II and a panel including CD45RO, CCR7, CD25, CD127, CD95 and CD27 were used to sort naive, central memory, regulatory and stem cell-like memory CD4+ T cells. Purity was above 95% for every sorted population. PBMCs were isolated right away by Lymphoprep density gradient centrifugation and were stained directly, without culture. Samples were stained and sorted in pairs, with one healthy donor and one patient per experiment, so that batch effects were minimized. All of the isolated RNA was reverse transcribed with the High Capacity cDNA Reverse Transcription Kit, so expressed TCRB transcripts were sequenced. Deep immunoSEQ sequencing was performed on naive, central memory and regulatory T cell samples, with an average of around 3.4 million total reads per sample. Sorted cells were lysed in RLT buffer and RNA was extracted with DNase-treated RNeasy Micro or Mini kits, depending on cell number. To prevent cross-contamination, every cell subset was processed on its own, while patient and healthy donor samples were processed together. Using the immunoSEQ multiplex PCR, TCRB sequences were amplified from cDNA into 87-bp fragments spanning the CDR3 region. Amplicons were sequenced on the Illumina HiSeq platform. The source study handled its data this way. Synthetic template baselines were used to correct PCR bias computationally, reads within Hamming distance 2 were collapsed, and singletons that could not be merged were discarded. By aligning reads against IMGT, V, D and J genes, CDR3 length, and insertions or deletions at six rearrangement sites were assigned. Clonotype counts were normalized to sorted cell number within each subset before computing true diversity and Gini coefficients with the tcR R package. The overlap coefficient, calculated on TCRB nucleotide sequences, was used to measure repertoire sharing. Out-of-frame TCRB sequences from naive cells were analyzed to stand in for the pre-selection repertoire. TCRdb stores this immuneACCESS table with in-frame sequences only. Part of the clones is absent; in the studies checked, under half of the shortfall reflects unresolved V genes, and no reason is known for the rest. V, J and clone size were drawn from that table, and D and trimming were deduced from the DNA. The sample table holds around 430,000 clones, of which 25% to 35% were seen once. The ten largest clones represent around 0.065% of the sample.

V sheds 0 bases and J sheds 4 bases, leaving 12 bases between their ends. Taken from cysteine to phenylalanine, the CDR3 has 15 residues. The read is trimmed to its CDR3 DNA, 45 bases read in frame from base 1. The germline V gene sets CDR1 to MGHDK and CDR2 to SYGVNS. Recombination connected TRBV25-1 to TRBJ2-5, with TRBD2 as a weak D call on 5 bases. The TCR was taken from a man younger than 30 in good health. Sequencing was carried out using naive CD4+ T cells from blood. Reading the label with the study, this specimen's cell subset or site is: true naive CD4+ T cells. The CDR3 protein is CASSEYTREPETQYF. The nucleotides read TGTGCCAGCAGTGAATATACGAGGGAGCCAGAGACCCAGTACTTC.